This T cell receptor beta chain originates from a study of CD8 T cells in Susac syndrome. The length of the CDR3 is 14 residues. Germline V gives CDR1 SGHDT, CDR2 YYEEEE. Trimming took 7 bases from V and 6 from J; bases not matched to a gene: 7. Sequencing of TCR beta covered CD8+ and CD4+ T cells obtained from blood. The patients serving as multiple sclerosis controls were treatment-naive. They had stable or active relapsing-remitting disease and fulfilled revised McDonald criteria. A quantity of roughly 0.5 to 1 ug RNA underwent reverse transcription using random hexamers. TCRdb ran MiXCR on the immunoSEQ multiplex PCR reads and lists one entry per CDR3 protein. The sample holds some 150,000 distinct CDR3 sequences, 95% to 96% seen once.

The sequenced sample was CD8+ T cells from PBMCs. This TCR came from a human donor with multiple sclerosis. The chain employs TRBV5-6 and TRBJ2-1; 10 nucleotides agree with TRBD2. CDR3: CASSGTSVSNEQFF. DNA for the CDR3: TGTGCCAGCTCCGGGACTAGCGTCTCCAATGAGCAGTTCTTC. Supplemented by reference TRBV5-6 and TRBJ2-1, the full variable domain reads DAGVTQSPTHLIKTRGQQVTLRCSPKSGHDTVSWYQQALGQGPQFIFQYYEEEERQRGNFPDRFSGHQFPNYSSELNVNALLLGDSALYLCASSGTSVSNEQFFGPGTRLTVL.